This T cell receptor beta chain was captured by sequencing in a study of cytomegalovirus exposure and HLA in healthy donors. With 60 Vbeta and 13 Jbeta primers, the PCR was carried out. Using immunoSEQ multiplex PCR, the repertoire was profiled, and TCRdb retains in-frame clones only, with some absent. The sample lists some 200,000 clones; roughly 68% were seen once. Trimming cost V 5 bases and J 4 bases, with 9 bases left between them. CDR3 length: 12 amino acids. Germline loops: CDR1 SGHVS, CDR2 FQNEAQ. Sequencing input: PBMCs. The receptor comes from a man aged 35 to 55 in good health and CMV-seropositive. V gene TRBV7-8 combines with J gene TRBJ2-7; D possibly corresponds to TRBD1 (6 bases). The DNA of the CDR3 is TGTGCCAGCAGCGCCAGGGGTTACGAGCAGTACTTC. This translates into CASSARGYEQYF. The full variable domain, completed using reference TRBV7-8 and TRBJ2-7, is GAGVSQSPRYKVAKRGQDVALRCDPISGHVSLFWYQQALGQGPEFLTYFQNEAQLDKSGLPSDRFFAERPEGSVSTLKIQRTQQEDSAVYLCASSARGYEQYFGPGTRLTVT.